These T cell receptor beta chains were read from a single sample in a study of technical replicates of blood from several donors. The data were produced by immunoSEQ multiplex PCR, yet TCRdb's version contains in-frame clones alone and is incomplete. Of some 71,000 clones in the sample, around 97% are singletons; the top ten hold roughly 0.2%. The sequenced material came from T cells isolated from PBMCs. The receptor set was obtained from a human donor in good health. Each CDR3 is given with its conserved first and last residue. A D gene is named only where the DNA matches it firmly. Expanded clones get a size class; other rows say once, few or many, or leave the size out.

clone_size | j_call | v_call | d_call | cdr3_aa | cdr3_nt
NA | TRBJ2-3 | TRBV4-1 | NA | CASRSLHTDTQYF | TGCGCCAGCAGGAGCCTCCACACAGATACGCAGTATTTT
NA | TRBJ2-1 | TRBV5-1 | NA | CASMTGRVAGDLYNEQFF | TGCGCCAGCATGACGGGGCGGGTGGCAGGGGATTTATACAATGAGCAGTTCTTC
NA | TRBJ2-7 | TRBV6-5 | NA | CASSYSHITTSYEQYF | TGTGCCAGCAGTTACTCCCACATAACTACCTCCTACGAGCAGTACTTC
NA | TRBJ2-3 | TRBV9 | TRBD2 | CASSTGTSGSMDTQYF | TGTGCCAGCAGCACCGGGACTAGCGGGAGTATGGATACGCAGTATTTT
NA | TRBJ1-2 | TRBV6-1 | TRBD1 | CASRETGFYGYTF | TGTGCCAGCAGAGAGACAGGGTTCTATGGCTACACCTTC
NA | TRBJ2-7 | TRBV6-1 | TRBD2 | CASSDPGGSTYEQYF | TGTGCCAGCAGTGATCCGGGCGGGAGTACCTACGAGCAGTACTTC
NA | TRBJ1-4 | TRBV7-2 | TRBD1 | CASSRTGVPNEKLFF | TGTGCCAGCAGCAGAACAGGGGTACCTAATGAAAAACTGTTTTTT
NA | TRBJ1-2 | TRBV27 | NA | CATRTVNYGYTF | TGTGCCACTCGGACAGTTAACTATGGCTACACCTTC
NA | TRBJ1-2 | TRBV5-6 | NA | CASSTWASEGCTF | TGTGCCAGCAGCACGTGGGCCAGCGAGGGCTGCACCTTC
NA | TRBJ1-1 | TRBV28 | NA | CASSLSGGARTEAFF | TGTGCCAGCAGTTTATCTGGGGGGGCGCGCACTGAAGCTTTCTTT
NA | TRBJ2-1 | TRBV14 | TRBD1 | CASSRTRDRGRNEQFF | TGTGCCAGCAGCCGAACACGGGACAGGGGGAGGAATGAGCAGTTCTTC
NA | TRBJ1-1 | TRBV30 | TRBD1 | CAWSVGQKGRTEAFF | TGTGCCTGGAGCGTGGGACAGAAGGGTAGGACTGAAGCTTTCTTT
NA | TRBJ1-6 | TRBV5-6 | NA | CASSSGVSSYNSPLHF | TGTGCCAGCAGCTCGGGTGTAAGCTCCTATAATTCACCCCTCCACTTT
NA | TRBJ2-7 | TRBV2 | NA | CASSSQGIMDEQYF | TGTGCCAGCAGTTCTCAGGGAATCATGGACGAGCAGTACTTC
once | TRBJ2-1 | TRBV5-8 | NA | CASSLGTYLEQFF | TGTGCCAGCAGCTTGGGGACATATCTCGAGCAGTTCTTC
NA | TRBJ1-6 | TRBV7-4 | NA | CASSPSNRHRSPLHF | TGTGCCAGCAGCCCGAGTAATAGACACCGTTCACCCCTCCACTTT
once | TRBJ1-2 | TRBV2 | NA | CASSEIVAEDGYTF | TGTGCCAGCAGTGAAATCGTGGCGGAGGATGGCTACACCTTC
once | TRBJ1-1 | TRBV11-2 | NA | CASSLMSLRDKNTEAFF | TGTGCCAGCAGCTTAATGAGTCTAAGGGACAAGAACACTGAAGCTTTCTTT
once | TRBJ2-1 | TRBV27 | TRBD2 | CASSLGSGGLISYNEQFF | TGTGCCAGCAGTTTGGGTAGCGGGGGGTTGATCTCCTACAATGAGCAGTTCTTC
NA | TRBJ1-1 | TRBV5-5 | NA | CASSLRTGTEAFF | TGTGCCAGCAGCTTGAGAACCGGTACTGAAGCTTTCTTT
once | TRBJ2-7 | TRBV5-5 | TRBD2 | CASSLELAGASYEQYF | TGTGCCAGCAGCTTGGAACTAGCGGGAGCCTCCTACGAGCAGTACTTC
NA | TRBJ1-1 | TRBV12-2 | NA | CASRIRQRTEAFF | TGTGCAAGTCGCATAAGACAGAGGACTGAAGCTTTCTTT
NA | TRBJ1-2 | TRBV19 | NA | CASSIVGQGNYGYTF | TGTGCCAGTAGTATAGTAGGACAAGGGAACTATGGCTACACCTTC
once | TRBJ1-3 | TRBV6-1 | NA | CASSELRGNTIYF | TGTGCCAGCAGTGAGCTAAGAGGAAACACCATATATTTT
NA | TRBJ2-2 | TRBV28 | TRBD2 | CVAGGRTGELFF | TGTGTAGCGGGAGGGCGGACCGGGGAGCTGTTTTTT
NA | TRBJ1-3 | TRBV10-3 | NA | CAISTASDTIYF | TGTGCCATCAGTACAGCCTCCGACACCATATATTTT
NA | TRBJ1-2 | TRBV4-1 | TRBD1 | CASTIPGQGYGYTF | TGCGCCAGCACTATCCCGGGACAGGGGTATGGCTACACCTTC
NA | TRBJ1-4 | TRBV7-6 | NA | CASSPRERNEKLFF | TGTGCCAGCAGCCCCAGGGAACGGAATGAAAAACTGTTTTTT
NA | TRBJ1-2 | TRBV7-9 | TRBD1 | CASSPTQDRAYYGYTF | TGTGCCAGCAGCCCTACTCAGGACAGGGCTTACTATGGCTACACCTTC
NA | TRBJ1-1 | TRBV7-6 | TRBD1 | CASSLGGTVNTEAFF | TGTGCCAGCAGCTTAGGAGGGACAGTGAACACTGAAGCTTTCTTT
NA | TRBJ1-2 | TRBV28 | NA | CASSYQAGYTF | TGTGCCAGCAGTTATCAGGCAGGCTACACCTTC
NA | TRBJ2-3 | TRBV2 | NA | CASSEQASQYF | TGTGCCAGCAGTGAACAAGCGTCGCAGTATTTT
NA | TRBJ1-2 | TRBV4-1 | NA | CASSHPWPETSSDGYTF | TGCGCCAGCAGCCACCCGTGGCCAGAAACCTCAAGTGATGGCTACACCTTC
NA | TRBJ1-2 | TRBV7-2 | TRBD1 | CASSPPGQGASGGYTF | TGTGCCAGCAGCCCGCCGGGACAGGGGGCCTCGGGAGGCTACACCTTC
NA | TRBJ1-2 | TRBV28 | NA | CASSLQGRGYTF | TGTGCCAGCAGTTTACAGGGTAGAGGCTACACCTTC
NA | TRBJ2-3 | TRBV4-1 | NA | CASSQGRLATSTDTQYF | TGCGCCAGCAGCCAAGGTCGCCTAGCAACTAGCACAGATACGCAGTATTTT
NA | TRBJ2-7 | TRBV9 | NA | CASSARQGPSSYEQYF | TGTGCCAGCAGCGCCCGTCAGGGGCCTAGCTCCTACGAGCAGTACTTC
NA | TRBJ2-7 | TRBV18 | TRBD1 | CASSPIWGQGSYEQYF | TGTGCCAGCTCACCGATTTGGGGACAGGGGTCCTACGAGCAGTACTTC
NA | TRBJ2-7 | TRBV7-9 | NA | CASSPPAGPYEQYF | TGTGCCAGCAGCCCCCCGGCAGGCCCCTACGAGCAGTACTTC
few | TRBJ1-1 | TRBV4-1 | NA | CASSHLTGYTEAFF | TGCGCCAGCAGCCATTTAACAGGGTACACTGAAGCTTTCTTT
NA | TRBJ2-7 | TRBV9 | NA | CASSVGSGSYEQYF | TGTGCCAGCAGCGTAGGGTCAGGGTCCTACGAGCAGTACTTC
NA | TRBJ2-7 | TRBV10-2 | NA | CASRVAAGFAYEQYF | TGCGCCAGCAGGGTAGCGGCTGGTTTTGCCTACGAGCAGTACTTC
NA | TRBJ1-3 | TRBV5-1 | TRBD1 | CASAQGQLSGNTIYF | TGCGCCAGCGCCCAGGGACAGCTATCTGGAAACACCATATATTTT
once | TRBJ2-1 | TRBV28 | TRBD2 | CASSLYRGRANNEQFF | TGTGCCAGCAGTTTATATCGCGGGAGGGCGAACAATGAGCAGTTCTTC
NA | TRBJ2-3 | TRBV27 | TRBD1 | CASSLRGQGATDTQYF | TGTGCCAGCAGTTTACGGGGACAGGGGGCGACAGATACGCAGTATTTT
NA | TRBJ2-7 | TRBV5-1 | NA | CASSLGRVGDEQYF | TGCGCCAGCAGCTTGGGCCGGGTCGGTGACGAGCAGTACTTC
NA | TRBJ1-4 | TRBV7-6 | NA | CASSLGGGGVEKLFF | TGTGCCAGCAGCTTGGGGGGCGGGGGAGTTGAAAAACTGTTTTTT
NA | TRBJ1-1 | TRBV27 | NA | CASSSWGGDTEAFF | TGTGCCAGCAGTTCATGGGGAGGCGACACTGAAGCTTTCTTT
once | TRBJ2-1 | TRBV29-1 | NA | CSVVPLVGSPYNEQFF | TGCAGCGTTGTCCCACTAGTAGGGTCCCCCTACAATGAGCAGTTCTTC
NA | TRBJ1-6 | TRBV5-1 | NA | CASSLPQGKDSPLHF | TGCGCCAGCAGCTTGCCCCAGGGGAAGGATTCACCCCTCCACTTT
NA | TRBJ1-1 | TRBV11-2 | NA | CASSTGRNTEAFF | TGTGCCAGCAGTACCGGGAGAAACACTGAAGCTTTCTTT
NA | TRBJ2-3 | TRBV14 | TRBD2 | CASSPPLGGVTDTQYF | TGTGCCAGCAGCCCCCCTTTGGGAGGGGTCACAGATACGCAGTATTTT
NA | TRBJ1-1 | TRBV6-1 | NA | CASRRQLESTEAFF | TGTGCCAGCAGACGACAGCTGGAGAGCACTGAAGCTTTCTTT
NA | TRBJ1-3 | TRBV30 | NA | CAWSGGSSGNTIYF | TGTGCCTGGAGTGGAGGGAGCTCTGGAAACACCATATATTTT
once | TRBJ2-2 | TRBV5-1 | NA | CASSPDTYTGELFF | TGCGCCAGCAGCCCCGACACCTACACCGGGGAGCTGTTTTTT
NA | TRBJ1-3 | TRBV5-1 | NA | CASSLGPRAGNTIYF | TGCGCCAGCAGCTTGGGGCCCAGGGCTGGAAACACCATATATTTT
NA | TRBJ2-7 | TRBV6-4 | TRBD2 | CASSVVAGGRYEQYF | TGTGCCAGCAGTGTAGTAGCGGGAGGAAGGTACGAGCAGTACTTC
NA | TRBJ1-2 | TRBV19 | TRBD1 | CASSSYTGQYGYTF | TGTGCCAGTAGTTCCTATACGGGACAGTATGGCTACACCTTC
NA | TRBJ2-5 | TRBV5-1 | NA | CASSQQETQYF | TGCGCCAGCAGCCAACAAGAGACCCAGTACTTC